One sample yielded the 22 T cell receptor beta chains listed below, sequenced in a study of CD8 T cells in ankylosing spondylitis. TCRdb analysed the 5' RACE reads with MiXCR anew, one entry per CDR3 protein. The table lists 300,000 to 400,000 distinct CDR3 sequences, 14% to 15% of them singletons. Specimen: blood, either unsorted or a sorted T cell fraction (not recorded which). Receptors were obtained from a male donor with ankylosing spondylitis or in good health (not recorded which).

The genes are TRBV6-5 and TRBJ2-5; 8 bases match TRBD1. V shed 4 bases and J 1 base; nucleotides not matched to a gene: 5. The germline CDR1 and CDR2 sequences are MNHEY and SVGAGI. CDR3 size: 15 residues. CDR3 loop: CASSSPGQGQETQYF. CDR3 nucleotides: TGTGCCAGCAGTTCCCCCGGACAGGGCCAAGAGACCCAGTACTTC.

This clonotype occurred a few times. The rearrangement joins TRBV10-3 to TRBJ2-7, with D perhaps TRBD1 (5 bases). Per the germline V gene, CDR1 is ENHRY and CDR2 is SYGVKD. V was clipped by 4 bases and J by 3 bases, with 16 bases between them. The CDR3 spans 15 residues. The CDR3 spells CAISGTGPQLYEQYF. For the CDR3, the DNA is TGTGCCATCAGTGGAACAGGCCCTCAGCTCTACGAGCAGTACTTC.

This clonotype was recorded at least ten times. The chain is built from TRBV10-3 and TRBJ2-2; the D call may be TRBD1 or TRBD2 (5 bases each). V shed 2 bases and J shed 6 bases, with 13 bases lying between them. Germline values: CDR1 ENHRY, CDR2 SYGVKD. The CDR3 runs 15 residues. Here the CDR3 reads CAISETGPKPGELFF. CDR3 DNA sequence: TGTGCCATCAGTGAGACGGGACCAAAGCCCGGGGAGCTGTTTTTT.

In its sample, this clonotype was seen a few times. This chain's CDR3 is CASSPIPSGGGDEQFF. The CDR3 DNA is TGCGCCAGCAGCCCCATTCCTAGCGGGGGGGGAGATGAGCAGTTCTTC. The V and J genes are TRBV5-1 and TRBJ2-1, with TRBD2 matching 12 bases. The CDR3 is made up of 16 amino acids. Germline assignment: CDR1 SGHRS and CDR2 YFSETQ. The junction had 10 bases not matched to a gene; V was cut back by 4 bases and J by 8 bases.

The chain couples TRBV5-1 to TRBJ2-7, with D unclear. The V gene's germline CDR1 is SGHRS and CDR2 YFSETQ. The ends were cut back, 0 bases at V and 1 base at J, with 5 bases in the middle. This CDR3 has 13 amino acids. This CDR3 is CASSLDPSYEQYF. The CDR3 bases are TGCGCCAGCAGCTTGGACCCGTCCTACGAGCAGTACTTC.

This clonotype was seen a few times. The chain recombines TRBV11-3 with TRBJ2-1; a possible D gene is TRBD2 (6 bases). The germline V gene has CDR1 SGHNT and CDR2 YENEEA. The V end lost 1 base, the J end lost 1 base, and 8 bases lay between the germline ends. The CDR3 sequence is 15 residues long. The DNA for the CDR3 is TGTGCCAGCAGCTTAGCGGGGGTATCCTACAATGAGCAGTTCTTC. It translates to CASSLAGVSYNEQFF.

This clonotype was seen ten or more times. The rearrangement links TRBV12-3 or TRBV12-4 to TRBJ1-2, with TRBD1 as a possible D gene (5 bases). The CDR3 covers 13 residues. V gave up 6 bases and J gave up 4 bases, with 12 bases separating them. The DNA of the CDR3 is TGTGCCAGCAGGTTGGGGGGTCCCTATGGCTACACCTTC. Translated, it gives CASRLGGPYGYTF.

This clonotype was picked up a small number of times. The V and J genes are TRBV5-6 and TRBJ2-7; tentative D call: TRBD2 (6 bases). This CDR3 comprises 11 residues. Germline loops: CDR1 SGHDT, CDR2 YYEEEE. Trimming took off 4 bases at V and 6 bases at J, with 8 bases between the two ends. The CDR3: CASSATSEQYF. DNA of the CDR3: TGTGCCAGCAGCGCGACTAGCGAGCAGTACTTC.

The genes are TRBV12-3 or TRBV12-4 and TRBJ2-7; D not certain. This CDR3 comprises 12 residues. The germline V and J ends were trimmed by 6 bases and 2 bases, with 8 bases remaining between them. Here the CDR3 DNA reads TGTGCCAGCAGCTACGACCCCTACGAGCAGTACTTC. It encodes CASSYDPYEQYF.

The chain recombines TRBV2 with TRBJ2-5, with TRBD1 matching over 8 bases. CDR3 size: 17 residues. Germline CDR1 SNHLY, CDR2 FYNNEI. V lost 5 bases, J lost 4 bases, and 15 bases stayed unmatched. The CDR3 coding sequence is TGTGCCAGCAGTCGGGGACAGGAGATCTTACCGGGAGAGACCCAGTACTTC. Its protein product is CASSRGQEILPGETQYF.

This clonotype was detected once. The CDR3 nucleotides are TGCAGTGCTCCCCGGGCTAGCGGGGGGGCGGAGACCCAGTACTTC. Its protein is CSAPRASGGAETQYF. V and J are TRBV20-1 and TRBJ2-5; 12 positions match TRBD2. This CDR3 comprises 15 residues. CDR1 and CDR2 from the germline V gene are DFQATT and SNEGSKA (reference sequence). Trimming removed 5 bases from V and 5 bases from J; junction bases left unmatched: 9.

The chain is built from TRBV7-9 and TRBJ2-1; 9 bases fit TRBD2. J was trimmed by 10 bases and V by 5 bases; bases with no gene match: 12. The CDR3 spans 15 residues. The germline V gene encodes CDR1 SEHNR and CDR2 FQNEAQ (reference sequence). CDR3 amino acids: CASSPSPGLAGEQFF. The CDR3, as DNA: TGTGCCAGCAGCCCTTCCCCGGGACTAGCCGGAGAGCAGTTCTTC. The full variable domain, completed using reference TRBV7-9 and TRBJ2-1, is DTGVSQNPRHKITKRGQNVTFRCDPISEHNRLYWYRQTLGQGPEFLTYFQNEAQLEKSRLLSDRFSAERPKGSFSTLEIQRTEQGDSAMYLCASSPSPGLAGEQFFGPGTRLTVL.

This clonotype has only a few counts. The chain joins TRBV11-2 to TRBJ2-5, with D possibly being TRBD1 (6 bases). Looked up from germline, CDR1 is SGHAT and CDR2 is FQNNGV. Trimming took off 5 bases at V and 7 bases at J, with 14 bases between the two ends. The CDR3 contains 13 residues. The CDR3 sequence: CASSQSLGGTQYF. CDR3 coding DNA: TGTGCCAGCAGCCAAAGCCTAGGGGGGACCCAGTACTTC.

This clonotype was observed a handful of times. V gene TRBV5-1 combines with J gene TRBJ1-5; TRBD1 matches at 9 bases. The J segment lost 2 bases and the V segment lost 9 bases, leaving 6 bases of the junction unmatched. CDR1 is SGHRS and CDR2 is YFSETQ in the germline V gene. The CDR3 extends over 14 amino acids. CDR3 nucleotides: TGCGCCACTAAGGACAGGGGTGGCAATCAGCCCCAGCATTTT. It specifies CATKDRGGNQPQHF.

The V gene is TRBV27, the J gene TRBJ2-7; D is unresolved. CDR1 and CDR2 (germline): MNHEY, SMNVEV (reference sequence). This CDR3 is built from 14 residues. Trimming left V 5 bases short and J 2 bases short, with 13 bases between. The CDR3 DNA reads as TGTGCCAGCAGTCCTCCCCAACGGACCTACGAGCAGTACTTC. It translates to CASSPPQRTYEQYF.

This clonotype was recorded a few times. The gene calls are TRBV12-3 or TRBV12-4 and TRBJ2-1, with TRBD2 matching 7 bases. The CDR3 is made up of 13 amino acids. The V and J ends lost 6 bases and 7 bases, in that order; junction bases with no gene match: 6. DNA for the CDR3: TGTGCCAGCAGCCCGACCGGGGGGAATGAGCAGTTCTTC. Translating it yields CASSPTGGNEQFF.

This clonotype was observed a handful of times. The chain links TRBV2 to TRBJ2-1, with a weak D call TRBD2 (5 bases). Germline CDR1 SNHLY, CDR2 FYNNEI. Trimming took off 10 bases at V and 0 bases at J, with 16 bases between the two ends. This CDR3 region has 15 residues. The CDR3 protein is CAISYGVSSYNEQFF. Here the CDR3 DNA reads TGTGCCATCTCTTACGGGGTGAGCTCCTACAATGAGCAGTTCTTC.

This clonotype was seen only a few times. The CDR3 loop is CASLRVQGATNEKLFF. The CDR3 coding sequence is TGTGCCAGCCTACGGGTACAGGGGGCAACTAATGAAAAACTGTTTTTT. The chain uses TRBV2 and TRBJ1-4, with 8 positions matching TRBD1. Germline V gives CDR1 SNHLY, CDR2 FYNNEI. CDR3 length: 16 residues. The ends lost 8 bases at V and 0 bases at J; junction bases unmatched: 8.

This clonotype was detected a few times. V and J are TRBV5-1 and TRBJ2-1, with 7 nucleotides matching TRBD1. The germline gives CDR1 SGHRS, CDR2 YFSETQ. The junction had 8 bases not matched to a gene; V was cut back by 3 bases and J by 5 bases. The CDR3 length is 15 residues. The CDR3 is CASSYEPGQHNEQFF. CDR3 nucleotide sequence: TGCGCCAGCAGCTACGAGCCGGGACAGCACAATGAGCAGTTCTTC.

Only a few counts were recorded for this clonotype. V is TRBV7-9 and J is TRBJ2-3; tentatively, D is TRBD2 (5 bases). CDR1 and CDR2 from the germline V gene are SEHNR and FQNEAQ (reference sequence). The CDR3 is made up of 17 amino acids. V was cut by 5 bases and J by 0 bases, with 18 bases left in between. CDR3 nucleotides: TGTGCCAGCAGCCTCACGGGATCGCATTCTAGCACAGATACGCAGTATTTT. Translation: CASSLTGSHSSTDTQYF. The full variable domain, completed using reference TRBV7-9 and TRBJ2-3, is DTGVSQNPRHKITKRGQNVTFRCDPISEHNRLYWYRQTLGQGPEFLTYFQNEAQLEKSRLLSDRFSAERPKGSFSTLEIQRTEQGDSAMYLCASSLTGSHSSTDTQYFGPGTRLTVL.

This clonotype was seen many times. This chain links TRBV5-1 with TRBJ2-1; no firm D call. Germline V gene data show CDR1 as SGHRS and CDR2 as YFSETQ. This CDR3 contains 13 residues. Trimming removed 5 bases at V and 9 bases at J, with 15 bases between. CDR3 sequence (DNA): TGCGCCAGCAGTAGGGCCCAGGCGGCTGAGCAGTTCTTC. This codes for CASSRAQAAEQFF.

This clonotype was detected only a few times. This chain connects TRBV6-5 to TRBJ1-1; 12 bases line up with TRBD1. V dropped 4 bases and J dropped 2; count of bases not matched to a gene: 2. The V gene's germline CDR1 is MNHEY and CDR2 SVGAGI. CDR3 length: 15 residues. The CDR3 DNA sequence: TGTGCCAGCAGTTGGGACAGGGGGCTAAACACTGAAGCTTTCTTT. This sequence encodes CASSWDRGLNTEAFF.